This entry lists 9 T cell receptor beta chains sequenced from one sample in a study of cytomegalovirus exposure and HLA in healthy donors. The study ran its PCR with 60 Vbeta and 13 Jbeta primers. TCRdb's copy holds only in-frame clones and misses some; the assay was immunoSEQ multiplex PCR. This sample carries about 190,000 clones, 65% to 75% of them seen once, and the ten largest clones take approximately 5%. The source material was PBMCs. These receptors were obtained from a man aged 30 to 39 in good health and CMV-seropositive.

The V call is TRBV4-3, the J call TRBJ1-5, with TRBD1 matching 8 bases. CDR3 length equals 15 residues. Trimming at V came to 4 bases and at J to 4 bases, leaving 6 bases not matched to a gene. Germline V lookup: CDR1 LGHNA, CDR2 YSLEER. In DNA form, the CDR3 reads TGCGCCAGCAGCCTCCGGACAGGGCCTAATCAGCCCCAGCATTTT. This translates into CASSLRTGPNQPQHF.

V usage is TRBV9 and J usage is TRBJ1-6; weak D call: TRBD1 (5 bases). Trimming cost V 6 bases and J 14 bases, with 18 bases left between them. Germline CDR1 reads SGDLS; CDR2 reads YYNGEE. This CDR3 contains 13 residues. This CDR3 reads CASTNRDRGALHF. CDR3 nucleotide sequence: TGTGCCAGCACCAACCGGGACCGCGGGGCCCTCCACTTT. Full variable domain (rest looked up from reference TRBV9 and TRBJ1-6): DSGVTQTPKHLITATGQRVTLRCSPRSGDLSVYWYQQSLDQGLQFLIQYYNGEERAKGNILERFSAQQFPDLHSELNLSSLELGDSALYFCASTNRDRGALHFGNGTRLTVT.

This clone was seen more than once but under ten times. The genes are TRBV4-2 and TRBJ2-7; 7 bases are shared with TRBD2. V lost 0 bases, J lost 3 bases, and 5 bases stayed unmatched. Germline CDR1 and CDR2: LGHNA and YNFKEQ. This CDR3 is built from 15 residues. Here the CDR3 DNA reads TGTGCCAGCAGCCAAGATCAAGGCGGGAGCTACGAGCAGTACTTC. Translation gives CASSQDQGGSYEQYF.

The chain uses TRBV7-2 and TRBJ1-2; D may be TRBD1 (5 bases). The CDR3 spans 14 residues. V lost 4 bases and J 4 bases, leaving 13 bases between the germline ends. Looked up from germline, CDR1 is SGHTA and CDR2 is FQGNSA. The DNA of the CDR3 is TGTGCCAGCAGCTCCATGGGGCAATCCTATGGCTACACCTTC. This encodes CASSSMGQSYGYTF.

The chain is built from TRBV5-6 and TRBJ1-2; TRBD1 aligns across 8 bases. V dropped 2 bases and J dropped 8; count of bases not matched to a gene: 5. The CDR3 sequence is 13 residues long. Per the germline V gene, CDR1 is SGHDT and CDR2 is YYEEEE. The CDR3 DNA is TGTGCCAGCAGCTTCGGACAGGGAGGCGGCTACACCTTC. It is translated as CASSFGQGGGYTF.

CDR3 coding DNA: TGCGCCAGCAGCTTGGGACTAACTAGCACAGATACGCAGTATTTT. This codes for CASSLGLTSTDTQYF. This rearrangement joins TRBV5-1 to TRBJ2-3; perhaps TRBD2 as D (5 bases). Germline V gene sequence: CDR1 SGHRS, CDR2 YFSETQ. V gave up 0 bases and J gave up 0 bases, with 8 bases separating them. The CDR3 totals 15 residues.

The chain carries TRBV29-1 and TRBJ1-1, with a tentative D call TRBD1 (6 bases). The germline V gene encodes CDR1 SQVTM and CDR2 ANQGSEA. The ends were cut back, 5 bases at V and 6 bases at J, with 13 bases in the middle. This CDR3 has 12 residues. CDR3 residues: CSVSEGGSEAFF. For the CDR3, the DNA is TGCAGCGTTTCCGAAGGGGGATCTGAAGCTTTCTTT.

CDR3 sequence (DNA): TGTGCCAGAAGATTCGAGGAGACCCAGTACTTC. It yields the protein CARRFEETQYF. The gene calls are TRBV5-3 and TRBJ2-5; D not resolved. TRBV5-3 is treated as an ORF (open reading frame) with a function not yet certain. V lost 5 bases to trimming and J lost 5 bases, with 7 bases between them. The CDR3 covers 11 residues.

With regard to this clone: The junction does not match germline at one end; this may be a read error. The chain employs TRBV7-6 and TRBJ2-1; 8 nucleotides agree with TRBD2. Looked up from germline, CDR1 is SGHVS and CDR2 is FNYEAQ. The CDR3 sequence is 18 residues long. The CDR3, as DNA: TGTGCCAGCAGCTTAGACGGACTAGCTGGAAGCTCCTACAATGAGCAGCTCTTC. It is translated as CASSLDGLAGSSYNEQLF.